The 14 T cell receptor beta chains in this list originate from one sample, sequenced in a study of OX40 agonist ivuxolimab in advanced cancers. Profiling relied on immunoSEQ multiplex PCR, and the TCRdb table lists in-frame clones only, not all of them. Found here are around 140,000 clones, about 93% of them singletons; the top ten hold about 0.93%. The sample was CD4+ or CD8+ T cells sorted from blood, taken in a trial of the OX40 agonist ivuxolimab. These receptors originate from an adult with an advanced solid tumor such as melanoma, head and neck, liver or kidney cancer.

The chain joins TRBV2 to TRBJ2-6; the D gene could be TRBD1 or TRBD2 (5 bases each). The CDR3 is 20 amino acids. V was clipped by 3 bases and J by 0 bases, with 21 bases between them. CDR1 and CDR2 from the germline V gene are SNHLY and FYNNEI. The CDR3 sequence: CASSDWDGDPAYSGANVLTF. The CDR3 DNA follows: TGTGCCAGCAGTGACTGGGACGGCGACCCCGCATACTCTGGGGCCAACGTCCTGACTTTC.

The CDR3 DNA follows: TGTGCCAGCAGCTCAAAACCAGGGGTTCACACTGAAGCTTTCTTT. As protein: CASSSKPGVHTEAFF. This rearrangement joins TRBV5-4 to TRBJ1-1, with D possibly being TRBD1 (6 bases). CDR1 SGHNT and CDR2 YYREEE come from the germline V gene (reference sequence). The V gene lost 3 bases and the J gene lost 3 bases, with 15 bases spanning the gap. This CDR3 is 15 amino acids long.

V is TRBV10-2 and J is TRBJ1-4; TRBD1 might be the D (5 bases). This CDR3 comprises 15 residues. V was clipped by 3 bases and J by 7 bases, with 15 bases between them. The germline gives CDR1 WSHSY, CDR2 SAAADI. CDR3 region: CASSDPQQGSEKLFF. The DNA for the CDR3 is TGCGCCAGCAGTGACCCTCAGCAGGGATCTGAAAAACTGTTTTTT.

The chain employs TRBV7-2 and TRBJ2-6; D not certain. Trimming left V 5 bases short and J 2 bases short, with 19 bases between. From germline, CDR1 is SGHTA and CDR2 FQGNSA. This CDR3 spans 18 amino acids. DNA for the CDR3: TGTGCCAGCAGCCGGTGGCAGGCTCGGTCTACTGGGGCCAACGTCCTGACTTTC. Translating gives CASSRWQARSTGANVLTF. Filled out from reference TRBV7-2 and TRBJ2-6, the complete variable domain reads GAGVSQSPSNKVTEKGKDVELRCDPISGHTALYWYRQSLGQGLEFLIYFQGNSAPDKSGLPSDRFSAERTGGSVSTLTIQRTQQEDSAVYLCASSRWQARSTGANVLTFGAGSRLTVL.

The chain couples TRBV27 to TRBJ1-2; D remains ambiguous. Germline V gene lookup returns CDR1 MNHEY and CDR2 SMNVEV (reference sequence). V was cut by 6 bases and J by 4 bases, with 21 bases left in between. The CDR3 is 16 amino acids. CDR3 DNA sequence: TGTGCCAGCAGCCCCGAGGGTCCCCACGGCGGCTATGGCTACACCTTC. This codes for CASSPEGPHGGYGYTF.

J is TRBJ1-5 and V is TRBV18, with 8 bases fitting TRBD1. The V gene end was trimmed by 4 bases and the J gene end by 2 bases; junction bases not matched to a gene: 4. The CDR3 has 15 residues. Germline loops: CDR1 KGHSH, CDR2 LQKENI. CDR3 in DNA: TGTGCCAGCTCACTGATGACAGGGGGCAATCAGCCCCAGCATTTT. It encodes CASSLMTGGNQPQHF.

The chain combines TRBV2 with TRBJ2-7; D call uncertain. Per the germline V gene, CDR1 is SNHLY and CDR2 is FYNNEI. This CDR3 region has 12 residues. V lost 7 bases and J lost 3, with 10 bases in between. CDR3: CASTGLRYEQYF. The CDR3 nucleotides read TGTGCCAGCACGGGTCTTCGCTACGAGCAGTACTTC.

This sequence joins TRBV28 and TRBJ1-4; D is undetermined. Trimming stripped 3 bases from V and 8 bases from J, with 13 bases between. CDR3 length equals 14 residues. The germline CDR1 and CDR2 sequences are MDHEN and SYDVKM. CDR3 sequence: CASSFRVDGEKLFF. CDR3 nucleotide sequence: TGTGCCAGCAGTTTTAGGGTGGATGGGGAAAAACTGTTTTTT.

V is TRBV7-9 and J is TRBJ1-3, with no clear D. The CDR3 runs to 14 residues. Per germline, CDR1 SEHNR and CDR2 FQNEAQ (reference sequence). Trimming shortened V by 2 bases and J by 3 bases, and 8 bases separated the two germline ends. CDR3 in DNA: TGTGCCAGCAGCTTATTCGCAGGTGGAAACACCATATATTTT. It yields the protein CASSLFAGGNTIYF.

This clone appeared a single time. The chain recombines TRBV11-3 with TRBJ2-2, with D possibly called TRBD1 or TRBD2 (5 bases each). V was trimmed by 4 bases and J by 6 bases, leaving 12 bases between them. This CDR3 is 14 amino acids long. Germline V CDR1 and CDR2: SGHNT, YENEEA. CDR3 sequence: CASSSPRGSGELFF. The CDR3, as DNA: TGTGCCAGCAGCTCCCCCCGGGGCTCCGGGGAGCTGTTTTTT.

The rearrangement uses TRBV29-1 and TRBJ2-3, with 7 bases lining up with TRBD2. This CDR3 region has 14 residues. Germline-derived CDR1 and CDR2 are SQVTM and ANQGSEA. J lost 0 bases, V lost 4 bases, and 4 bases had no gene match. The chain's CDR3 is CSVGLAASTDTQYF. For the CDR3, the DNA is TGCAGCGTTGGGCTAGCGGCTAGCACAGATACGCAGTATTTT.

The CDR3 reads CASRPGGSNGYTF. CDR3 nucleotide sequence: TGTGCCAGCCGTCCAGGGGGTAGTAATGGCTACACCTTC. The J gene is TRBJ1-2, the V gene TRBV28, with 7 bases identical to TRBD1. The CDR3 spans 13 residues. J lost 6 bases, V lost 8 bases, and 9 bases had no gene match. Per the germline V gene, CDR1 is MDHEN and CDR2 is SYDVKM.

The chain joins TRBV10-3 to TRBJ2-4, with D unclear. Germline V gene sequence: CDR1 ENHRY, CDR2 SYGVKD. V lost 6 bases, J lost 2 bases, and 14 bases lay in between. The CDR3 consists of 15 residues. CDR3 nucleotide sequence: TGTGCCATCAGCCCTGATAGTGGAACCAAAAACATTCAGTACTTC. Translated: CAISPDSGTKNIQYF.

The V call is TRBV28, the J call TRBJ1-1; D may be TRBD1 (5 bases). In germline, CDR1 is MDHEN, CDR2 SYDVKM. Trimming stripped 0 bases from V and 4 bases from J, with 12 bases between. The CDR3 is 15 amino acids. The CDR3 spells CASSLWLQGGTEAFF. In DNA, the CDR3 is TGTGCCAGCAGTTTATGGTTGCAGGGAGGCACTGAAGCTTTCTTT.